This TCR beta chain was sequenced for a study of blood T cell repertoires in COVID-19. Those who participated ranged in age from 18 to 89 years and resided in some 24 US areas. Participants' reported clinical history set cohort assignment. Looked up from germline, CDR1 is MNHEY and CDR2 is SMNVEV (reference sequence). Trimming cost V 2 bases and J 4 bases, with 8 bases left between them. The CDR3 sequence is 13 residues long. Per the original data handling: Amplification of reference gene primers provided the estimated nucleated cell counts. Produced via immunoSEQ multiplex PCR; TCRdb's table is partial and in-frame only. From that table come the V and J calls and clone size; the DNA was used to work out D and trimming. Of 200,000 to 250,000 clones in the sample, roughly nine tenths are singletons; the top ten hold around 6%.

The sample consisted of PBMCs or T cells enriched from blood (not recorded which). This TCR was sampled from a woman in her 30s with acute COVID-19. The chain employs TRBV27 and TRBJ1-2; D not resolved. This chain's CDR3 is CASSLPSGYGYTF. CDR3 in DNA: TGTGCCAGCAGTTTACCCAGCGGCTATGGCTACACCTTC.